This T cell receptor beta chain is from a study of OX40 agonist ivuxolimab in advanced cancers. Study-wide results and limits: Clonal expansion by week 6 occurred in CD4+ and CD8+ blood T cells (at 0.1 to 3.0 mg/kg).

The study sampled blood at baseline, cycle 4 day 1, and cycle 7 day 1. Comment on this clone: Its antigen is unidentified.

The protocol was immunoSEQ multiplex PCR, while the TCRdb copy is restricted to in-frame clones and leaves out a portion. The repertoire holds around 110,000 clones, with 90% as singletons. The CDR3 is 14 amino acids. Trimming pared 6 bases from V and 1 base from J, leaving 12 bases between. From germline, CDR1 is MDHEN and CDR2 SYDVKM. The source was CD4+ or CD8+ T cells sorted from blood, collected in a trial of the OX40 agonist ivuxolimab. This TCR came from an adult with an advanced solid tumor such as melanoma, head and neck, liver or kidney cancer. The genes are TRBV28 and TRBJ1-1; D uncertain. CDR3: CASSPAQPNTEAFF. The CDR3 coding sequence is TGTGCCAGCAGCCCGGCACAGCCGAACACTGAAGCTTTCTTT.